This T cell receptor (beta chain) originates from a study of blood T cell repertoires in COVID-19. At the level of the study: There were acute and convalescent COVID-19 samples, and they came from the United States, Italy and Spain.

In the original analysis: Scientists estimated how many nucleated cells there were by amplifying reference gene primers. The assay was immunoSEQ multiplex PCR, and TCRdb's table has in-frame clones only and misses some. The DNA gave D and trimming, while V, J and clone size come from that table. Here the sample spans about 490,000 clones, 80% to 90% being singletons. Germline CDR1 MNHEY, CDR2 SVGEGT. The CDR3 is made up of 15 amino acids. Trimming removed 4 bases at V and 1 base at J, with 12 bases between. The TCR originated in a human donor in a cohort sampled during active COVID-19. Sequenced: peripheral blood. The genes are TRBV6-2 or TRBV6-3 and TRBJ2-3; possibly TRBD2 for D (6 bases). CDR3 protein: CASSLGDWGTDTQYF. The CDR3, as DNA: TGTGCCAGCAGTTTGGGGGACTGGGGCACAGATACGCAGTATTTT.